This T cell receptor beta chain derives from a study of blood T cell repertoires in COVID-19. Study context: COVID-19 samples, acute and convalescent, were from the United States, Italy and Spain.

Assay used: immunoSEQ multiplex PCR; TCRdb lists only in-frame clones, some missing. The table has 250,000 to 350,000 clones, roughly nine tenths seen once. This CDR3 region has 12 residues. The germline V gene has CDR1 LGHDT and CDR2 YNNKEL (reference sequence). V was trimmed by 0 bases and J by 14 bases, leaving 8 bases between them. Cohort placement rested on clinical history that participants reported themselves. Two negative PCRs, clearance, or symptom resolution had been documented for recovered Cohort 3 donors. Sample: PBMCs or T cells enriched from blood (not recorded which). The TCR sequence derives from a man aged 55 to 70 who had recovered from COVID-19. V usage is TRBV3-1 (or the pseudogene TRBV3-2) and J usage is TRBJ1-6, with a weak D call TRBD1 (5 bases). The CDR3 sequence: CASSQEGGTLHF. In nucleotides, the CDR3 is TGTGCCAGCAGCCAAGAGGGGGGGACCCTCCACTTT.